This paragraph reports one TCR beta chain. What it binds is unknown. The sample comes from a study of brain T cells in children with intractable seizures. General study findings and limits: Only CDR3 sequence similarity suggested viral specificity, without known HCMV serostatus. Pre- and post-surgery blood differed in depth, so pre-surgery absences may be undersampling.

Trimming pared 3 bases from V and 4 bases from J, leaving 10 bases between. This CDR3 comprises 13 residues. The germline V gene encodes CDR1 MGHRA and CDR2 YSYEKL. The sequenced cases were selected for having the highest brain T cell transcript signatures. Pre-surgery treatment included at least one anti-epileptic drug. The table came from immunoSEQ multiplex PCR; TCRdb's copy has only in-frame clones and leaves some out. Altogether around 20,000 clones are present, roughly 94% being singletons, with the ten largest covering 5% to 7%. This TCR was recovered from a boy aged 10-17 years with focal cortical dysplasia and intractable seizures. Material: peripheral blood, obtained at surgery. This sequence joins TRBV4-1 and TRBJ2-7, with D uncertain. CDR3: CASSHISSYEQYF. The CDR3, as DNA: TGCGCCAGCAGCCATATCTCTTCTTACGAGCAGTACTTC.